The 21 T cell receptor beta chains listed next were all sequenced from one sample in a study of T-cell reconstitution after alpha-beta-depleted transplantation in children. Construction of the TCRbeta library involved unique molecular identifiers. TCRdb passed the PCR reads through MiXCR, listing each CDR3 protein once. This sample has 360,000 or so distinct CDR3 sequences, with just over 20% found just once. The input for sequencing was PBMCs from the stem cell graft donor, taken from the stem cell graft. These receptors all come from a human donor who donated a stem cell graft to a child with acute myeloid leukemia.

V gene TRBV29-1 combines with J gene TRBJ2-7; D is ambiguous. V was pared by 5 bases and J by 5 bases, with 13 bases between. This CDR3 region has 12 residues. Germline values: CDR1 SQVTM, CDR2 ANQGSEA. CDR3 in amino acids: CSVSVLGNEQYF. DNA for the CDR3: TGCAGCGTTTCGGTCCTGGGGAACGAGCAGTACTTC.

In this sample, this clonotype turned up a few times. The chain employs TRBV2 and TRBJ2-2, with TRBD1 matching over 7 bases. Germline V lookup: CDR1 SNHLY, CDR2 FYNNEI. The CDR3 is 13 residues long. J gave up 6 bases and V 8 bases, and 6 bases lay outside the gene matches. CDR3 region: CASGGQSPGELFF. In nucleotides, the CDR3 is TGTGCCAGCGGGGGACAGAGCCCCGGGGAGCTGTTTTTT.

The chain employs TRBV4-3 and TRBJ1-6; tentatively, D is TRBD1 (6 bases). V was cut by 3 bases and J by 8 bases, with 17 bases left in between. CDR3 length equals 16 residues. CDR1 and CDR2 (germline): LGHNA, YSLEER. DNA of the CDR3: TGCGCCAGCAGCCAGTCCATGACAGGAGTCGATTCACCCCTCCACTTT. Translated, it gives CASSQSMTGVDSPLHF.

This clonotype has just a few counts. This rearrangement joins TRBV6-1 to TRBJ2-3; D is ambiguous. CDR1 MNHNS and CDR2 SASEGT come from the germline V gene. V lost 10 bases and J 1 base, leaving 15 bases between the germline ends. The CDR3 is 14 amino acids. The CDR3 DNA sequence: TGTGCCACATGTAAGGACCGGGGCACAGATACGCAGTATTTT. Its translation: CATCKDRGTDTQYF.

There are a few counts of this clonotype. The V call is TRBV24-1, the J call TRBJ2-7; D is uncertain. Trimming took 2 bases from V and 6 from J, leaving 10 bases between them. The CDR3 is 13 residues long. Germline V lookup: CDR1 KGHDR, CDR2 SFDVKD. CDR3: CATSDSLFSEQYF. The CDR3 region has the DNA TGTGCCACCAGTGATTCGCTGTTCTCCGAGCAGTACTTC.

CDR3 in amino acids: CASSPYRVHDGYTF. The CDR3 nucleotides are TGTGCCAGCAGTCCCTACAGGGTGCATGATGGCTACACCTTC. The chain recombines TRBV12-3 or TRBV12-4 with TRBJ1-2; the D gene is possibly TRBD1 (6 bases). The CDR3 runs 14 residues. Trimming cost V 5 bases and J 6 bases, with 16 bases left between them.

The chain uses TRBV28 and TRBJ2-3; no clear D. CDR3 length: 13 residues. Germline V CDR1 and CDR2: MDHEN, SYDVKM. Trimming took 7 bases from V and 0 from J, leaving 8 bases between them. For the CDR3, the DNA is TGTGCCAGCAACGCTCCTAGCACAGATACGCAGTATTTT. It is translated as CASNAPSTDTQYF.

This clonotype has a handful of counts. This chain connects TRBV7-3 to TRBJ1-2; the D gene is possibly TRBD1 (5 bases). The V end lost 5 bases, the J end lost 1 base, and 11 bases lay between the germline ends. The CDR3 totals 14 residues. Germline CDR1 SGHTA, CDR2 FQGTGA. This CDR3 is CASSDKGVNYGYTF. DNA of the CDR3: TGTGCCAGCAGCGACAAAGGGGTTAACTATGGCTACACCTTC.

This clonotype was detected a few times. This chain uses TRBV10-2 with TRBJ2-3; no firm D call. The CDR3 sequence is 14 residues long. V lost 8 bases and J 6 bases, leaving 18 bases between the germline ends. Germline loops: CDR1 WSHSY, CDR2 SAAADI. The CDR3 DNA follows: TGCGCCAGCCCAGATCAAGGGATTGTCGATACGCAGTATTTT. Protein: CASPDQGIVDTQYF.

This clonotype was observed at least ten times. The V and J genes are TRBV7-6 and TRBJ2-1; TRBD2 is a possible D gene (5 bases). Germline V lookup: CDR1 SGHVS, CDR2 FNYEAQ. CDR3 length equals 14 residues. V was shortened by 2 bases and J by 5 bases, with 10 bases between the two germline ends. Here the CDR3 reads CASSLYGMDNEQFF. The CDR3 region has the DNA TGTGCCAGCAGCTTATACGGGATGGACAATGAGCAGTTCTTC.

In DNA, the CDR3 is TGTGCCAGCAGTTCAGCCCTGATCCAGGGGGCGTCCTACAATGAGCAGTTCTTC. It is translated as CASSSALIQGASYNEQFF. V usage is TRBV12-3 or TRBV12-4 and J usage is TRBJ2-1, with 8 bases identical to TRBD1. J gave up 1 base and V 4 bases, and 12 bases lay outside the gene matches. This CDR3 comprises 18 residues.

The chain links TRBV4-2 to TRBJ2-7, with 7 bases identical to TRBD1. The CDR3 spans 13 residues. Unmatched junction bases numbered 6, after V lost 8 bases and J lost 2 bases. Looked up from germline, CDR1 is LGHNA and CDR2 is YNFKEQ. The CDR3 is CASQGGAAYEQYF. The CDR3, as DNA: TGTGCCAGCCAAGGGGGCGCCGCCTACGAGCAGTACTTC.

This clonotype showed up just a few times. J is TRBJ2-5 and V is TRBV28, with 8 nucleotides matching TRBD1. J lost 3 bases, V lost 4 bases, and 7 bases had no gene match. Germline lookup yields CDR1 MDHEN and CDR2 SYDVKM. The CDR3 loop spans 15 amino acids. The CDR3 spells CASSSRQGREETQYF. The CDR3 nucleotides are TGTGCCAGCAGTTCCCGACAGGGGAGAGAAGAGACCCAGTACTTC.

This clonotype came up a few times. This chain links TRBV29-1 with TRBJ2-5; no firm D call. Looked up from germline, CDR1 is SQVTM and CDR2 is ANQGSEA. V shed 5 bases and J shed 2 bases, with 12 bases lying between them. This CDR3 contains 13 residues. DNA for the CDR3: TGCAGCGTTATACTTGACATTCAAGAGACCCAGTACTTC. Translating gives CSVILDIQETQYF.

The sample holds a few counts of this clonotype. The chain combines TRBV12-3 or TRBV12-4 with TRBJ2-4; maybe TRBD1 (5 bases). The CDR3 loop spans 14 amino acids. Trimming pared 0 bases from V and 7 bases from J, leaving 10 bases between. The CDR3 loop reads CASSLAREGNIQYF. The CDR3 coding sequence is TGTGCCAGCAGTTTAGCCAGGGAAGGGAACATTCAGTACTTC.

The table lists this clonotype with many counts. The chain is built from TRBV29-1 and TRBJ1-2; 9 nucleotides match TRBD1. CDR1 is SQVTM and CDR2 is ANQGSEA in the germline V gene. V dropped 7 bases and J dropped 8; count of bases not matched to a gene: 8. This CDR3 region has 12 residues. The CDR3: CSAGDRAKGYTF. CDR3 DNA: TGCAGCGCCGGGGACAGGGCCAAGGGCTACACCTTC. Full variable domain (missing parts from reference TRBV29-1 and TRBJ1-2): SAVISQKPSRDICQRGTSLTIQCQVDSQVTMMFWYRQQPGQSLTLIATANQGSEATYESGFVIDKFPISRPNLTFSTLTVSNMSPEDSSIYLCSAGDRAKGYTFGSGTRLTVV.

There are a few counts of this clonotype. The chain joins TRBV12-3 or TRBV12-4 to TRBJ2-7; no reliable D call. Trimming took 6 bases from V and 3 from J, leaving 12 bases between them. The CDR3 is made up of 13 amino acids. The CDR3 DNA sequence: TGTGCCAGCAGCCACATGCCCCTCTACGAGCAGTACTTC. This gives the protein CASSHMPLYEQYF.

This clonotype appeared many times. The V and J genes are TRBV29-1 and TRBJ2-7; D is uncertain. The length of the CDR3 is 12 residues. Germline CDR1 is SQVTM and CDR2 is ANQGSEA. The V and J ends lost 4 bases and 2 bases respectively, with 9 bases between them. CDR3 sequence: CSVVGLAYEQYF. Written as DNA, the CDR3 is TGCAGCGTTGTCGGGCTAGCCTACGAGCAGTACTTC.

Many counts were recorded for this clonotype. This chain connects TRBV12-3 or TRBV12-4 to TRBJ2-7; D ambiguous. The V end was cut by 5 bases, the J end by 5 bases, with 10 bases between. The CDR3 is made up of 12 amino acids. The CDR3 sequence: CASSPTVDEQYF. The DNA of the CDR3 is TGTGCCAGCAGTCCCACAGTCGACGAGCAGTACTTC.

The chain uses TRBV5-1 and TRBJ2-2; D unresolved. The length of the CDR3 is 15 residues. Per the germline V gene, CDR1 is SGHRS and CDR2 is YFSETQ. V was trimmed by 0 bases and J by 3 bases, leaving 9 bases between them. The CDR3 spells CASSLGASYTGELFF. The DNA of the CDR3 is TGCGCCAGCAGCTTGGGGGCCAGCTACACCGGGGAGCTGTTTTTT.

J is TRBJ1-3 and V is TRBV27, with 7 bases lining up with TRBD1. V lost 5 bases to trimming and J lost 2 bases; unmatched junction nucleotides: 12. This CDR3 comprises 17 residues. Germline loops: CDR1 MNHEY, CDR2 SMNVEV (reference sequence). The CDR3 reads CASSAHSKGAPGNTIYF. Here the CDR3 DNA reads TGTGCCAGCAGTGCACATTCCAAGGGGGCGCCTGGAAACACCATATATTTT.